This TCR beta chain was recorded in a study of beta chain features in type 1 diabetes. The trim removed 8 bases at V and 2 bases at J, leaving 11 bases unmatched. Germline V CDR1 and CDR2: GTSNPN, SVGIG (reference sequence). CDR3 size: 15 residues. This clone was seen a few times. Its antigen remains unidentified. General study points: All four CD4+ subsets of Type 1 diabetes patients contained TCRB CDR3s that were moderately but significantly shorter.

Isolated RNA was reverse transcribed in full, so expressed TCRB transcripts were sequenced. This table comes from immunoSEQ multiplex PCR, and its TCRdb copy is limited to in-frame clones, with some not included. The repertoire holds under 850,000 clones, with around 15% as singletons. The chain joins TRBV30 to TRBJ2-3; 9 bases match TRBD2. The TCR comes from a young man with type 1 diabetes. The specimen sequenced was naive CD4+ T cells from blood. The CDR3 sequence is CAGVERGAYTDTQYF. The CDR3 region has the DNA TGTGCCGGCGTCGAGCGGGGGGCCTACACAGATACGCAGTATTTT. Full variable domain (remainder filled in from reference TRBV30 and TRBJ2-3): SQTIHQWPATLVQPVGSPLSLECTVEGTSNPNLYWYRQAAGRGLQLLFYSVGIGQISSEVPQNLSASRPQDRQFILSSKKLLLSDSGFYLCAGVERGAYTDTQYFGPGTRLTVL.